This entry concerns a single T cell receptor (beta chain). The protocol was immunoSEQ multiplex PCR, while the TCRdb copy is restricted to in-frame clones and leaves out a portion. The repertoire holds 15,000 to 20,000 clones, with 65% to 90% as singletons. This sample is part of a study of blood T cell repertoires in COVID-19. This TCR came from a man older than 75 with active COVID-19. The sample was peripheral blood.

CDR3 sequence (DNA): TGTGCCAGCAGCTTAGGGTTGAGGGGGAGAAACAATGAGCAGTTCTTC. Translated: CASSLGLRGRNNEQFF. J is TRBJ2-1 and V is TRBV11-2; a possible D gene is TRBD1 (6 bases). Germline V CDR1 and CDR2: SGHAT, FQNNGV. Trimming removed 1 base at V and 5 bases at J, with 15 bases between. The CDR3 extends over 16 amino acids.